One sample yielded the 17 T cell receptor beta chains listed below, sequenced in a study of lymphopenia after photon versus proton radiotherapy. Measured with immunoSEQ multiplex PCR; TCRdb has only the in-frame clones, and not every one. The sample holds about 64,000 clones; roughly 87% are singletons and the top ten take more than 10%. The sample was peripheral blood, taken from a patient treated with proton-based radiotherapy. The receptors derive from a man older than 75 with esophageal cancer.

This chain's CDR3 is CASSESGSLAGYTF. The CDR3 coding sequence is TGTGCCAGCAGTGAAAGCGGCAGCCTAGCCGGCTACACCTTC. This sequence joins TRBV6-1 and TRBJ1-2; D remains unclear. V was pared by 2 bases and J by 8 bases, with 15 bases between. The CDR3 runs to 14 residues. CDR1 MNHNS and CDR2 SASEGT come from the germline V gene.

For this clone: This specimen includes other DNA sequences encoding the same CDR3. The chain employs TRBV6-5 and TRBJ1-4, with a possible D match to TRBD1 (5 bases). Germline-derived CDR1 and CDR2 are MNHEY and SVGAGI. V was clipped by 2 bases and J by 2 bases, with 6 bases between them. The CDR3 is 14 amino acids. The CDR3 loop reads CASSYGGTNEKLFF. The CDR3 region has the DNA TGTGCCAGCAGTTACGGGGGGACTAATGAAAAACTGTTTTTT.

The chain links TRBV14 to TRBJ2-7; D is ambiguous. Per germline, CDR1 SGHDN and CDR2 FVKESK. Trimming cost V 0 bases and J 2 bases, with 11 bases left between them. The CDR3 spans 15 residues. CDR3 sequence: CASSQDWSSPYEQYF. CDR3 coding DNA: TGTGCCAGCAGCCAAGATTGGAGTTCCCCCTACGAGCAGTACTTC.

Details on this clone: The germline gene is not matched at one end of the junction; a read error may be the cause. The chain combines TRBV30 with TRBJ1-2; D possibly corresponds to TRBD1 (5 bases). Germline assignment: CDR1 GTSNPN and CDR2 SVGIG (reference sequence). The CDR3 contains 11 residues. The CDR3 here is CAWSVSAGDVF. CDR3 in DNA: TGTGCCTGGAGTGTTTCGGCTGGGGACGTTTTC. Based on the CDR3 plus reference TRBV30 and TRBJ1-2, the full variable domain is SQTIHQWPATLVQPVGSPLSLECTVEGTSNPNLYWYRQAAGRGLQLLFYSVGIGQISSEVPQNLSASRPQDRQFILSSKKLLLSDSGFYLCAWSVSAGDVFGSGTRLTVV.

The chain uses TRBV18 and TRBJ2-7, with 10 bases matching TRBD2. Germline CDR1 reads KGHSH; CDR2 reads LQKENI. The length of the CDR3 is 16 residues. Losses at the gene ends were 3 bases for V and 7 bases for J; bases not matched to a gene: 12. CDR3 bases: TGTGCCAGCTCACCCTCTAGCGGGAGCCACGGTGGGGAGCAGTACTTC. Translated: CASSPSSGSHGGEQYF.

The chain recombines TRBV4-1 with TRBJ2-3; 9 bases fit TRBD2. The CDR3 loop spans 16 amino acids. Germline-derived CDR1 and CDR2 are MGHRA and YSYEKL. V dropped 6 bases and J dropped 2; count of bases not matched to a gene: 9. CDR3 sequence (DNA): TGCGCCAGCAGTTACCTAGCGGGGAGGTCCACAGATACGCAGTATTTT. Amino acids: CASSYLAGRSTDTQYF.

This sequence joins TRBV5-1 and TRBJ2-2; 8 nucleotides line up with TRBD1. The V gene's germline CDR1 is SGHRS and CDR2 YFSETQ. CDR3 length: 14 amino acids. V lost 4 bases, J lost 6 bases, and 5 bases stayed unmatched. The CDR3, as DNA: TGCGCCAGCAGCGCGGACAGGGAAGCCGGGGAGCTGTTTTTT. This encodes CASSADREAGELFF.

This clone occurred once. CDR3 nucleotides: TGTGCCAGCAGTTACTCTTGGGGACAAGGGCTGTTTTTT. Translation gives CASSYSWGQGLFF. The chain is built from TRBV6-5 and TRBJ2-2, with D possibly matching TRBD1 (6 bases). The germline V and J ends were trimmed by 0 bases and 13 bases, with 12 bases remaining between them. The CDR3 has 13 residues. Germline V CDR1 and CDR2: MNHEY, SVGAGI.

The chain uses TRBV29-1 and TRBJ1-1; TRBD1 matches 9 bases. J was trimmed by 6 bases and V by 8 bases; bases with no gene match: 10. The CDR3 runs 13 residues. The germline V gene has CDR1 SQVTM and CDR2 ANQGSEA. As DNA, the CDR3 is TGCAGCTCCAGGACAGGGGAGTCCCCTGAAGCTTTCTTT. This sequence encodes CSSRTGESPEAFF.

The chain links TRBV7-8 to TRBJ1-1, with unresolved D. From germline, CDR1 is SGHVS and CDR2 FQNEAQ. V lost 5 bases and J 7 bases, leaving 14 bases between the germline ends. The CDR3 consists of 13 residues. The CDR3 DNA is TGTGCCAGCAGCCCAAGACTCAGAGGTGAAGCTTTCTTT. Its protein product is CASSPRLRGEAFF.

With respect to this clone: A junction end diverges from the germline sequence, so it may reflect a read error. The same CDR3 also results from other DNA sequences found in this sample. In DNA, the CDR3 is TGTGCCAGCAGCTTAGGAGACAGGGCTCAAGAAACCCAGTACTTC. Protein: CASSLGDRAQETQYF. The rearrangement joins TRBV7-2 to TRBJ2-5; the match to TRBD1 covers 7 bases. Per the germline V gene, CDR1 is SGHTA and CDR2 is FQGNSA. The CDR3 loop spans 15 amino acids.

The CDR3 DNA sequence: TGTGCCAGCAGCTTAGCGCTCCGGGGTTTTGGAAACACCATATATTTT. Residues: CASSLALRGFGNTIYF. The rearrangement joins TRBV7-2 to TRBJ1-3, with D unresolved. V lost 0 bases and J 3 bases, leaving 12 bases between the germline ends. This CDR3 region has 16 residues. Germline V CDR1 and CDR2: SGHTA, FQGNSA.

The V call is TRBV14, the J call TRBJ2-6, with a possible D match to TRBD1 (5 bases). Trimming took 2 bases from V and 0 from J, leaving 11 bases between them. This CDR3 is 17 amino acids long. The germline V gene encodes CDR1 SGHDN and CDR2 FVKESK. CDR3 residues: CASSQRGRDSGANVLTF. Written as DNA, the CDR3 is TGTGCCAGCAGCCAACGCGGCAGGGACTCTGGGGCCAACGTCCTGACTTTC.

In this sample, this clone turned up once. This sequence joins TRBV11-2 and TRBJ2-2, with a possible D match to TRBD1 (6 bases). V lost 1 base, J lost 2 bases, and 14 bases lay in between. The CDR3 extends over 17 amino acids. The germline V gene has CDR1 SGHAT and CDR2 FQNNGV. In DNA form, the CDR3 reads TGTGCCAGCAGCTTAGTTTCTCGGACAGTAAACACCGGGGAGCTGTTTTTT. It encodes CASSLVSRTVNTGELFF.

Only a few counts were recorded for this clone. This chain links TRBV19 with TRBJ1-2; possible D gene TRBD1, 5 bases. The CDR3 extends over 13 amino acids. V lost 4 bases and J 4 bases, leaving 10 bases between the germline ends. CDR1 and CDR2 (germline): LNHDA, SQIVND (reference sequence). CDR3: CASSTPGGYGYTF. In DNA, the CDR3 is TGTGCCAGTAGTACCCCCGGGGGCTATGGCTACACCTTC.

This chain links TRBV14 with TRBJ2-3; 7 bases match TRBD1. With 6 bases clipped from V and 0 bases from J, the junction kept 6 bases outside the gene matches. CDR1 and CDR2 from the germline V gene are SGHDN and FVKESK. The CDR3 loop spans 15 amino acids. As DNA, the CDR3 is TGTGCCAGCAGACGGACAGGTGTTAGCACAGATACGCAGTATTTT. This encodes CASRRTGVSTDTQYF.

This rearrangement joins TRBV29-1 to TRBJ2-3, with a tentative D call TRBD1 (6 bases). V gave up 3 bases and J gave up 7 bases, with 17 bases separating them. CDR3 length: 14 residues. Germline CDR1 SQVTM, CDR2 ANQGSEA. The CDR3 coding sequence is TGCAGCGTTGACCGGACAGCCGACACGAATACGCAGTATTTT. This gives the protein CSVDRTADTNTQYF.